A selection of T cell receptor beta chains follows, all from one sample in a study of technical replicates of blood from a handful of donors. TCRdb's table, derived via immunoSEQ multiplex PCR, lists solely in-frame clones and lacks some. This repertoire shows 95,000 to 100,000 clones, almost 96% found once; its top ten account for about 0.23%. Sequencing was done on a sample of T cells isolated from PBMCs. The receptors shown here come from a human donor in good health. CDR3s include the opening cysteine and the closing phenylalanine or tryptophan. Fields, in order: clone size, J gene, D gene, V gene, CDR3 protein, CDR3 DNA. The D gene is left open where the match is weak. Expanded clones are given a class, and other clones once, few, many or no size at all.

-	TRBJ2-5	-	TRBV4-1	CASSQGARVNQETQYF	TGCGCCAGCAGCCAAGGGGCCCGAGTAAACCAAGAGACCCAGTACTTC
once	TRBJ2-1	-	TRBV2	CAGGGDIGNEQFF	TGTGCCGGAGGTGGAGATATTGGTAATGAGCAGTTCTTC
once	TRBJ1-5	-	TRBV7-7	CASSLAHLAGTISFQPQHF	TGTGCTAGCAGCTTAGCGCATCTAGCCGGGACAATCAGTTTTCAGCCCCAGCATTTT
-	TRBJ1-2	TRBD1	TRBV29-1	CSTWTGAGDGYTF	TGCAGCACCTGGACAGGGGCTGGCGATGGCTACACCTTC
once	TRBJ2-1	-	TRBV28	CASRIAGKGFEQFF	TGTGCCAGCAGAATCGCGGGGAAAGGTTTTGAGCAGTTCTTC
-	TRBJ2-3	-	TRBV4-1	CASSLIGQRTDTQYF	TGCGCCAGCAGCCTGATAGGACAGCGGACAGATACGCAGTATTTT
-	TRBJ2-7	TRBD2	TRBV28	CASSTSSTTSNYEQYF	TGTGCCAGCAGTACCTCTTCGACGACTAGCAATTACGAGCAGTACTTC
-	TRBJ2-6	TRBD1	TRBV4-2	CASSQGDRGQTGANVLTF	TGTGCCAGCAGCCAGGGGGACAGAGGGCAGACTGGGGCCAACGTCCTGACTTTC
-	TRBJ2-3	-	TRBV6-6	CASGKRGYTDTQYF	TGTGCCAGCGGTAAGAGGGGGTACACAGATACGCAGTATTTT
-	TRBJ2-5	-	TRBV5-1	CASSLGGRETQYF	TGCGCCAGCAGCTTGGGGGGGCGAGAGACCCAGTACTTC
-	TRBJ2-1	-	TRBV20-1	CSALKQFF	TGCAGTGCTCTAAAGCAGTTCTTC
-	TRBJ1-1	-	TRBV18	CASSPQGGAKQRINTEAFF	TGTGCCAGCTCCCCGCAAGGGGGGGCCAAGCAAAGGATTAACACTGAAGCTTTCTTT
-	TRBJ1-1	-	TRBV6-5	CASSLSSGTEAFF	TGTGCCAGCAGTTTGTCGAGTGGTACTGAAGCTTTCTTT
-	TRBJ1-5	-	TRBV5-6	CASSLQGLGVGNQPQHF	TGTGCCAGCAGCTTACAGGGTCTAGGGGTTGGGAATCAGCCCCAGCATTTT
-	TRBJ2-5	TRBD2	TRBV5-3	CARSFVQRGQETQYF	TGTGCCAGAAGCTTTGTTCAGCGGGGACAAGAGACCCAGTACTTC
-	TRBJ2-1	TRBD2	TRBV5-1	CASSTRSGGLNEQFF	TGCGCCAGCAGTACCCGATCGGGAGGGCTTAATGAGCAGTTCTTC
-	TRBJ1-2	TRBD1	TRBV6-5	CASSRTGGGYTF	TGTGCCAGCTCCCGGACAGGGGGCGGCTACACCTTC
-	TRBJ1-1	-	TRBV18	CASSPYQGNTEAFF	TGTGCCAGCTCACCTTACCAGGGGAACACTGAAGCTTTCTTT
-	TRBJ1-5	TRBD1	TRBV7-9	CASSAGTGAQPQHF	TGTGCCAGCAGCGCCGGCACAGGGGCCCAGCCCCAGCATTTT
-	TRBJ2-3	TRBD1	TRBV9	CASTHRGISTDTQYF	TGTGCCAGCACGCACAGGGGGATCTCCACAGATACGCAGTATTTT
-	TRBJ1-5	-	TRBV27	CASRSLGNQPQHF	TGTGCCAGCAGGTCTCTCGGCAATCAGCCCCAGCATTTT
-	TRBJ2-3	-	TRBV5-1	CASSRRAGQIGDTQYF	TGCGCCAGCAGCAGGAGAGCGGGACAAATAGGAGATACGCAGTATTTT
-	TRBJ2-1	-	TRBV27	CASMSGYNEQFF	TGTGCCAGCATGTCAGGTTACAATGAGCAGTTCTTC
-	TRBJ1-1	-	TRBV27	CASSFIDTNTEAFF	TGTGCCAGCAGTTTCATCGACACGAACACTGAAGCTTTCTTT
once	TRBJ2-1	-	TRBV18	CASSRTGTSYNEQFF	TGTGCCAGCTCACGGACCGGGACAAGCTACAATGAGCAGTTCTTC
-	TRBJ2-7	-	TRBV19	CASSTPGYEQYF	TGTGCCAGTAGTACCCCAGGGTACGAGCAGTACTTC
-	TRBJ1-1	-	TRBV9	CASSGQPNTEAFF	TGTGCCAGCAGCGGACAGCCGAACACTGAAGCTTTCTTT
-	TRBJ1-5	-	TRBV28	CASSFRGAQPQHF	TGTGCCAGCAGTTTCAGGGGCGCTCAGCCCCAGCATTTT
-	TRBJ1-2	-	TRBV7-8	CASSAPPGTLYGYTF	TGTGCCAGCAGCGCACCCCCGGGGACACTATATGGCTACACCTTC
-	TRBJ1-2	-	TRBV11-2	CASSLRTAHLF	TGTGCCAGCAGCCTGAGGACAGCCCACCTCTTC